This entry features one T cell receptor (beta chain) sequence. Which antigen it targets is not known. Nothing much larger sits one base from this clone, and base qualities are not available. The data were obtained in a study of PD-1 blockade in classical Hodgkin lymphoma (dated by TCRdb to between 2020 and 2021). General notes on the study: Nivolumab dosing was 3 mg/kg intravenously every 2 weeks, continuing until either disease progression or unacceptable toxicity. To define a peripheral blood immune signature of response to PD-1 blockade in classical Hodgkin lymphoma, the study combined TCR beta sequencing with CyTOF. Broad study findings and their caveats: Among trial patients, those achieving complete response had baseline diversity similar to that of newly diagnosed patients, while diversity was significantly lower in partial responders and progressors. Newly diagnosed patients were reported to have lower baseline TCR diversity than healthy donors, and relapsed/refractory patients were reported to have lower baseline TCR diversity still. By C4D1, a significant rise was seen in CD4+ TCR diversity but not in CD8+ TCR diversity (p=0.0027 vs p=0.16), and the rise was most apparent among complete responders (p=0.02). Patients starting nivolumab less than 1 year after ASCT had lower diversity and were excluded from later analyses to avoid confounding by immune reconstitution. The study was limited to a single clinical trial cohort, and causes of repertoire differences, possibly disease activity or prior therapy, remained undefined.

The CDR3 runs 14 residues from the cysteine to the phenylalanine. Just CDR3 DNA is preserved here, 42 bases in frame from base 1. Clipping removes 5 bases from V and 7 bases from J, with 4 as the unmatched junction base count. The germline V gene encodes CDR1 SGHRS and CDR2 YFSETQ. Explained via the paper, the time point label denotes: cycle 4 day 1 (C4D1), after 5 to 7 weeks of nivolumab. Every trial patient had relapsed after autologous stem cell transplantation, and cohorts A, B and C differed in prior brentuximab vedotin exposure. Magnetic negative selection with a Miltenyi CD4+ T cell isolation kit was used to purify CD4+ T cells from thawed PBMCs. The trial cohort included fewer than 65 patients with relapsed/refractory classical Hodgkin lymphoma, and each patient had a best overall response of complete response, partial response or progressive disease. Single-agent nivolumab was administered to trial patients in the multi-cohort phase II CheckMate 205 trial. Best overall response was determined by an independent review committee according to the 2007 International Working Group response criteria. PBMCs from the trial were collected at three points: immediately before nivolumab initiation (C1D1), and during therapy at cycle 2 day 1 and cycle 4 day 1. Peripheral blood was collected in 8 mL Vacutainer Cell Preparation Tubes, from which PBMCs were isolated by centrifugation and then cryopreserved. Purified CD4+ and CD8+ fractions were prepared only for cases with an additional available PBMC sample. Magnetically labelled cells were removed on LS columns in a quadroMACS separator, and the flow-through was retained as the purified fraction.

Genomic DNA was extracted with the Qiagen DNeasy kit from unsorted PBMCs and from negatively selected CD4+ and CD8+ fractions. Using primers that anneal to V and J segments, immunoSEQ multiplex PCR amplified the TCR beta CDR3 regions. A synthetic immune receptor repertoire was used to minimize amplification bias, and any remaining bias was removed computationally after sequencing. In the source study's methods: Custom Python scripts were used to quantify repertoire diversity as the Shannon entropy index. Unsorted, CD4+ and CD8+ repertoires were analyzed separately, except in combined analyses where CD4+ and CD8+ sequences were merged in silico. Clonal expansion was defined as a frequency increase of at least 2-fold after treatment compared with C1D1, and clones undetected at baseline were assigned a pseudocount of 0.5. Singleton clones were defined as clones with 0 or 1 copy at C1D1, and non-singleton clones were defined as clones with 2 or more copies. Clones expanded in unsorted samples were annotated as CD4+, CD8+ or unknown by matching protein sequences in sorted samples from the same patient. Diversity changes from C1D1 to C4D1 were tested in paired samples using Wilcoxon tests. TCRdb took this table from immuneACCESS and kept in-frame rearrangements with V and J called. Such tables lack part of the clones; where checked against another copy, unresolved V genes explain under half of the gap, and the rest is unexplained. The V and J calls and clone size are taken from that table; D and trimming were inferred from the DNA. The sample yields some 11,000 clones; roughly four fifths were counted once. Of the sample, about 3% falls within the top ten clones.

This clonotype was sampled from a human donor with classical Hodgkin lymphoma. The rearranged chain carries TRBV5-1 and TRBJ2-1; TRBD2 lines up with 12 middle nucleotides. The sample here was CD4+ T cells from blood, taken before the fourth cycle of nivolumab. The CDR3 amino acid sequence is: CASRRLAGANEQFF. The nucleotides read TGCGCCAGCAGAAGACTAGCGGGAGCAAATGAGCAGTTCTTC.